This entry concerns a single TCR beta chain. This clonotype has at least ten counts. Its antigen is still unknown. The input lacks base qualities; no much larger clone sits a single base away. The receptor library was made with RACE. The reads were generated on a NextSeq 500. Library preparation attached unique molecular identifiers to individual cDNA molecules for quantitative, reproducible TCR counting. Both TCR alpha and TCR beta chains were sequenced from each blood RNA sample. The study's own analysis went as follows. The median number of TCRs per sample was some 100,000, ranging from about 20,000 to 690,600. The Decombinator software suite was used to annotate V, J and CDR3 in the TCR reads. For PS versus PT1 abundance plots, all samples were subsampled to the same number of TCRs (28,000). TCRs were defined as expanded if absent before sensitization and observed at least eight times at the 2-week time point. In TCRdb, the public reads were trimmed at Q25 with fastp and aligned with MiXCR, with productive beta chains retained. Under each unique CDR3 protein, matching rows form one entry showing the most common genes and DNA. The V and J calls were determined by TCRdb, not by the authors. The sample profile shows 240,000 or so distinct CDR3 sequences; 7.5% to 10% of them were found once. The top ten clones comprise 2.3% of the sample.

This sample's time point label indicates: pre-sensitization, week 0. The label giving this sample's treatment or condition can be read as: therapeutic diphenylcyclopropenone sensitization with weekly scalp DPC. At each patch-test visit, blood was drawn before the patch test was applied. Patients were eligible if aged 18 to 70, diagnosed with alopecia and judged suitable for DPC therapy, and pregnant patients were excluded. Total RNA was extracted from unfractionated whole blood that had been collected in Tempus Blood RNA tubes. The data belong to a study of human T cells and chemical hapten exposure (dated by TCRdb to the early 2020s). Looking at the study overall: For sensitization, 2% DPC in acetone was applied to a 2 cm by 2 cm area of upper inner arm skin. Throughout the study period of roughly five months, patients also received therapeutic DPC doses to the scalp every week. Patch testing on the upper back used Finn chambers containing 0.01% DPC, with scoring done after 6 days according to International Contact Dermatitis Research Group standards. Alopecia areata with under or over 50% scalp involvement, alopecia totalis and alopecia universalis were represented in the patient cohort, which was mostly female. Libraries were pooled for sequencing, and variation in per-sample TCR yields was attributed mainly to small differences in library volumes within the pool. This study followed changes in the peripheral blood TCR repertoire in vivo during primary and secondary sensitization of alopecia patients to the hapten diphenylcyclopropenone (DPC). Blood samples were taken from patients before sensitization (week 0) and then at 2, 6 and about 24 weeks after DPC sensitization. Blood for TCR sequencing was provided by twenty-nine alopecia patients at one to four time points (pre-sensitization, 2, 6 and 24 weeks). Summary of the overall study and its limitations: No change with DPC sensitization was found in the number of TCRs above 1 in 1000 frequency, and no evidence of global repertoire structure alterations was found. Compared with pre-sensitization or healthy control sets, expanded TCRs formed significantly more large CDR3 similarity clusters, which is consistent with antigen-driven responses. A positive correlation was found between the number of PT1 expanded TCRs and patch test score, with significance reached at thresholds 8, 16 and 32 but not 4. After repeated subsampling, the strength of the expansion versus patch-test correlation and the threshold at which it became significant changed. Alopecia, a presumed autoimmune disease, was present in all patients, so the immune response of the patients might differ from that of healthy individuals.

V lost 1 base and J lost 4 bases; the stretch between them is 17 bases long. The CDR3 runs 17 amino acids, cysteine and phenylalanine included. Of the read, only the CDR3 DNA is kept; its 51 bases are in frame from base 1. CDR1 and CDR2, looked up from the germline V gene, are MGHRA and YSYEKL. The sequence is built from TRBV4-1 and TRBJ2-1; the D gene cannot be resolved beyond TRBD1 or TRBD2, each matching 6 bases. Sequencing was performed on whole blood, taken in connection with sensitization to the hapten diphenylcyclopropenone (DPC). This TCR was sampled from a middle-aged woman with alopecia areata. Some clones in this sample may be carry-over from other donors' samples. CDR3 region: CASSQAGGRRVYNEQFF. The nucleotide sequence is given as TGCGCCAGCAGCCAAGCCGGGGGCCGCCGGGTATACAATGAGCAGTTCTTC.